This entry lists 8 T cell receptor beta chains sequenced from one sample in a study of T cell responses to AZD1222 COVID-19 vaccine. Sequencing was performed with immunoSEQ multiplex PCR; in TCRdb, only in-frame clones are kept and a portion is missing. The table has roughly 120,000 clones, roughly 93% seen once. This material consisted of peripheral blood, taken on day 0 of AZD1222 vaccination. All receptors come from an adult in good health.

This chain uses TRBV2 with TRBJ2-1; D may be TRBD2 (7 bases). This CDR3 spans 15 amino acids. V shed 3 bases and J shed 2 bases, with 11 bases lying between them. Germline loops: CDR1 SNHLY, CDR2 FYNNEI. CDR3 nucleotides: TGTGCCAGCAGTGAGGGGGGGGCTGCCTACAATGAGCAGTTCTTC. It codes for CASSEGGAAYNEQFF. Full variable domain (remainder filled in from reference TRBV2 and TRBJ2-1): EPEVTQTPSHQVTQMGQEVILRCVPISNHLYFYWYRQILGQKVEFLVSFYNNEISEKSEIFDDQFSVERPDGSNFTLKIRSTKLEDSAMYFCASSEGGAAYNEQFFGPGTRLTVL.

The chain links TRBV2 to TRBJ2-3; possibly TRBD2 for D (6 bases). Trimming removed 1 base at V and 0 bases at J, with 14 bases between. This CDR3 has 17 residues. CDR1 and CDR2 from the germline V gene are SNHLY and FYNNEI. CDR3 protein: CASSEGSVAGSTDTQYF. The CDR3, as DNA: TGTGCCAGCAGTGAAGGGTCTGTTGCGGGAAGCACAGATACGCAGTATTTT.

This chain uses TRBV6-2 or TRBV6-3 with TRBJ2-1, with D possibly being TRBD2 (6 bases). Germline-derived CDR1 and CDR2 are MNHEY and SVGEGT. V lost 6 bases and J 10 bases, leaving 19 bases between the germline ends. The CDR3 consists of 14 residues. The CDR3 here is CASSTGTSDQEQFF. The CDR3 DNA reads as TGTGCCAGCAGCACCGGGACTTCCGACCAAGAGCAGTTCTTC.

This chain uses TRBV28 with TRBJ1-5; D unresolved. Germline lookup yields CDR1 MDHEN and CDR2 SYDVKM. The CDR3 runs to 14 residues. Trimming stripped 7 bases from V and 5 bases from J, with 15 bases between. CDR3 nucleotides: TGTGCCAGCATCGACGGGGAGTTTTATCAGCCCCAGCATTTT. It yields the protein CASIDGEFYQPQHF.

This sequence joins TRBV19 and TRBJ2-7; 11 bases line up with TRBD2. V lost 4 bases, J lost 5 bases, and 22 bases stayed unmatched. Germline assignment: CDR1 LNHDA and CDR2 SQIVND (reference sequence). This CDR3 comprises 20 residues. The CDR3 nucleotides are TGTGCCAGTAGTACCCTGTGGACAGGAGCTAGCGGGAGGCTAAGGCACGAGCAGTACTTC. It codes for CASSTLWTGASGRLRHEQYF.

The rearrangement links TRBV6-1 to TRBJ1-1, with 7 bases matching TRBD1. This CDR3 comprises 14 residues. Germline-derived CDR1 and CDR2 are MNHNS and SASEGT. V dropped 3 bases and J dropped 2; count of bases not matched to a gene: 3. The chain's CDR3 is CASSDGTANTEAFF. As DNA, the CDR3 is TGTGCCAGCAGTGATGGGACAGCTAACACTGAAGCTTTCTTT.

The chain is built from TRBV7-9 and TRBJ2-2; possibly TRBD1 or TRBD2 for D (5 bases each). V gave up 1 base and J gave up 3 bases, with 12 bases separating them. This CDR3 has 16 amino acids. CDR1 is SEHNR, CDR2 FQNEAQ, per germline (reference sequence). CDR3 in DNA: TGTGCCAGCAGCTTAGGAGGAGGACATCACACCGGGGAGCTGTTTTTT. As protein: CASSLGGGHHTGELFF.

This clone was counted a single time. The rearrangement links TRBV6-5 to TRBJ1-1; D not certain. CDR3 length: 13 amino acids. From germline, CDR1 is MNHEY and CDR2 SVGAGI. V gave up 7 bases and J gave up 1 base, with 10 bases separating them. This CDR3 is CASTLGANTEAFF. The DNA for the CDR3 is TGTGCCAGCACCTTAGGAGCGAACACTGAAGCTTTCTTT.